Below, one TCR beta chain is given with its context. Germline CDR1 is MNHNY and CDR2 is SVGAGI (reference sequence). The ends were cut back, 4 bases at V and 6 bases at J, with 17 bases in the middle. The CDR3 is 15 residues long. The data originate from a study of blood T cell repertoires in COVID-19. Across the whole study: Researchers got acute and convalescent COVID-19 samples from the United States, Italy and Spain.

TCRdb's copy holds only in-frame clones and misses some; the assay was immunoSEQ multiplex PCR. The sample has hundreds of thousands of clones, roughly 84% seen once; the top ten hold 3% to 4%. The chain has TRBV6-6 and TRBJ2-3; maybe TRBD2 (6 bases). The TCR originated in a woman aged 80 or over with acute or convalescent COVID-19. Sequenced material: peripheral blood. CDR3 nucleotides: TGTGCCAGCAGTTCCTCGACACGGGAGTCCGATACGCAGTATTTT. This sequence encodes CASSSSTRESDTQYF.